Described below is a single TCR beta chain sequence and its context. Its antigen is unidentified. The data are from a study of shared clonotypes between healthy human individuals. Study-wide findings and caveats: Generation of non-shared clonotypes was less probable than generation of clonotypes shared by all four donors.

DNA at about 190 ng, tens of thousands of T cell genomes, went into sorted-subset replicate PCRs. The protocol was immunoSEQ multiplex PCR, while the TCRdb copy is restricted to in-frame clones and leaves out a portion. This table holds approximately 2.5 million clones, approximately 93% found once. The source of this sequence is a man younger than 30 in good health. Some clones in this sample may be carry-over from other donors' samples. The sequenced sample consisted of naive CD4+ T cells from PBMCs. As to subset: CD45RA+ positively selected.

The DNA of the CDR3 is TGTGCCAGCAGTCCGGGACAGGGGGCAAGAGGTCAGCCCCAGCATTTT. The encoded protein is CASSPGQGARGQPQHF. The chain carries TRBV2 and TRBJ1-5, with 12 bases lining up with TRBD1. From germline, CDR1 is SNHLY and CDR2 FYNNEI. This CDR3 spans 16 amino acids. The junction had 8 bases not matched to a gene; V was cut back by 5 bases and J by 6 bases.